This entry lists 6 T cell receptor beta chains sequenced from one sample in a study of glioma-infiltrating T cells after dendritic cell vaccination. The protocol was immunoSEQ multiplex PCR, while the TCRdb copy is restricted to in-frame clones and leaves out a portion. The table shows 90,000 to 95,000 clones, with 75% to 85% occurring only once. Documented time point: after dendritic cell vaccination, including at tumor progression/relapse. The sample in question was blood, obtained after dendritic cell vaccination. The receptors here all came from a human donor with glioblastoma.

The chain is built from TRBV5-1 and TRBJ1-1, with 9 bases aligning to TRBD1. Germline V gene data show CDR1 as SGHRS and CDR2 as YFSETQ. Trimming took 3 bases from V and 4 from J; bases not matched to a gene: 4. The length of the CDR3 is 14 residues. The CDR3 bases are TGCGCCAGCAGCTGGGCGGACAGGGGCACTGAAGCTTTCTTT. It codes for CASSWADRGTEAFF.

The genes are TRBV6-5 and TRBJ2-1; TRBD2 might be the D (6 bases). This CDR3 has 14 residues. Trimming cost V 6 bases and J 9 bases, with 18 bases left between them. Germline loops: CDR1 MNHEY, CDR2 SVGAGI. The CDR3 is CASRGERLVGEQFF. The CDR3 bases are TGTGCCAGCAGGGGGGAAAGACTAGTTGGTGAGCAGTTCTTC.

The rearrangement joins TRBV5-4 to TRBJ2-1; possible D gene TRBD2, 6 bases. Germline CDR1 SGHNT, CDR2 YYREEE (reference sequence). Trimming shortened V by 4 bases and J by 6 bases, and 14 bases separated the two germline ends. This CDR3 comprises 14 residues. This chain's CDR3 is CASSLADYRNEQFF. CDR3 sequence (DNA): TGTGCCAGCAGCCTCGCGGACTACCGCAATGAGCAGTTCTTC.

The J gene is TRBJ2-3, the V gene TRBV9; 13 nucleotides match TRBD2. CDR3 length: 16 residues. V trimming: 3 bases; J trimming: 4 bases; junction bases outside the gene matches: 5. From germline, CDR1 is SGDLS and CDR2 YYNGEE. CDR3 residues: CASSEGTSGISDTQYF. The CDR3 bases are TGTGCCAGCAGCGAGGGGACTAGCGGGATATCAGATACGCAGTATTTT.

This rearrangement joins TRBV19 to TRBJ2-7, with 7 bases identical to TRBD1. The CDR3 totals 14 residues. Trimming at V came to 5 bases and at J to 2 bases, leaving 6 bases not matched to a gene. Germline V gives CDR1 LNHDA, CDR2 SQIVND (reference sequence). The CDR3 nucleotides read TGTGCCAGTAGTGTCAGGGGGAAAACCTACGAGCAGTACTTC. It encodes CASSVRGKTYEQYF.

This sequence joins TRBV6-1 and TRBJ2-1; D gene ambiguous. The CDR3 has 14 residues. The V end lost 4 bases, the J end lost 4 bases, and 11 bases lay between the germline ends. The germline V gene has CDR1 MNHNS and CDR2 SASEGT. CDR3 amino acids: CASSVGAIYNEQFF. Here the CDR3 DNA reads TGTGCCAGCAGTGTAGGAGCTATTTACAATGAGCAGTTCTTC.